This TCR beta chain derives from a study of cytotoxic CD8 clonotypes in ibrutinib-treated CLL. Study details: Samples averaged approximately 250,000 productive templates and about 94,000 productive rearrangements.

The V end was cut by 2 bases, the J end by 4 bases, with 9 bases between. The CDR3 contains 14 residues. CDR1 and CDR2 (germline): SGHRS, YFSETQ. The study, taken as a whole, reports: Lymph node repertoires were not studied, and sampling times were unmatched.

To note about this clone: The antigen remains undetermined.

The data were produced by immunoSEQ multiplex PCR, yet TCRdb's version contains in-frame clones alone and is incomplete. The repertoire holds under 75,000 clones, with around 68% as singletons. The clonotype comes from a human donor with chronic lymphocytic leukemia. V usage is TRBV5-1 and J usage is TRBJ2-2; D is uncertain. This sample comprised PBMCs, obtained after 12 months of ibrutinib treatment. The CDR3 here is CASSFELLTGELFF. In DNA, the CDR3 is TGCGCCAGCAGCTTCGAACTGCTCACCGGGGAGCTGTTTTTT.